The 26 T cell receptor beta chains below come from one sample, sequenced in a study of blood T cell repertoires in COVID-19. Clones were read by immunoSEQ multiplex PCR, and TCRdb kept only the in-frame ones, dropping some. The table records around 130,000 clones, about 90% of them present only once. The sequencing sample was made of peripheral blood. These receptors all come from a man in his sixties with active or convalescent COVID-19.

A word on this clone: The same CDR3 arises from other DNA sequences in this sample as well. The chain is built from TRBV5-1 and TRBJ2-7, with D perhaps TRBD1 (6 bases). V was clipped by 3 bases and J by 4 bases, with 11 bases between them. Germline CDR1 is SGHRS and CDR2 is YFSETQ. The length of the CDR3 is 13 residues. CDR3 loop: CASSWDKAYEQYF. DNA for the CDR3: TGCGCCAGCAGCTGGGACAAAGCATACGAGCAGTACTTC. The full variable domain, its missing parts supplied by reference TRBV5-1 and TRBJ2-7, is KAGVTQTPRYLIKTRGQQVTLSCSPISGHRSVSWYQQTPGQGLQFLFEYFSETQRNKGNFPGRFSGRQFSNSRSEMNVSTLELGDSALYLCASSWDKAYEQYFGPGTRLTVT.

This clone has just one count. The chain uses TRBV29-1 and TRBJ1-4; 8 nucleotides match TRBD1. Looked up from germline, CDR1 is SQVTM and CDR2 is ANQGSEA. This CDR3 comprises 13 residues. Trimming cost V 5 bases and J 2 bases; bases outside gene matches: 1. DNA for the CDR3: TGCAGCGTTAACAGGGGGACTAATGAAAAACTGTTTTTT. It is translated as CSVNRGTNEKLFF.

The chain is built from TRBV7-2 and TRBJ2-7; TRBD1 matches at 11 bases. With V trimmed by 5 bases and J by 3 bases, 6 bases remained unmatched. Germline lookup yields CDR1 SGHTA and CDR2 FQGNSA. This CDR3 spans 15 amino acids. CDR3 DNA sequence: TGTGCCAGCAGCCCGGACAGGGGGCTTGGCTACGAGCAGTACTTC. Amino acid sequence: CASSPDRGLGYEQYF.

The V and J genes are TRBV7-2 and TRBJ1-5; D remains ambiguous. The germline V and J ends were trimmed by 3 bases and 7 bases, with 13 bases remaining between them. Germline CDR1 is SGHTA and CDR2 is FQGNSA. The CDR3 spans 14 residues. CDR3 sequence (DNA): TGTGCCAGCAGCTTTACCGGGGTGGGCCAGCCCCAGCATTTT. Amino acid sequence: CASSFTGVGQPQHF.

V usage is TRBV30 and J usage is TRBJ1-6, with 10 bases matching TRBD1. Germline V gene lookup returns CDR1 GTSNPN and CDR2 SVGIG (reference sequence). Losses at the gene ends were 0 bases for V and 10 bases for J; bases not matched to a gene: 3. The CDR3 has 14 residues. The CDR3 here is CAWSVGQGESPLHF. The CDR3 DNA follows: TGTGCCTGGAGTGTAGGACAGGGGGAATCACCCCTCCACTTT.

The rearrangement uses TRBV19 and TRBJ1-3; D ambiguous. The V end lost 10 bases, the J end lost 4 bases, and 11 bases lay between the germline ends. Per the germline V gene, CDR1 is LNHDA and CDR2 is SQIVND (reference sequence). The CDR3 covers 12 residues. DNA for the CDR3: TGTGCCACGACCGGGGTCGGAAACACCATATATTTT. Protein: CATTGVGNTIYF.

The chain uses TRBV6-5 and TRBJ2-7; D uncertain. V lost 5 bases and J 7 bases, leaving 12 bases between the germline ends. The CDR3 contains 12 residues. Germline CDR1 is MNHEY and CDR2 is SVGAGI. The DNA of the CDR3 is TGTGCCAGCAGTCCGACCCACGGGGAGCAGTACTTC. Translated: CASSPTHGEQYF.

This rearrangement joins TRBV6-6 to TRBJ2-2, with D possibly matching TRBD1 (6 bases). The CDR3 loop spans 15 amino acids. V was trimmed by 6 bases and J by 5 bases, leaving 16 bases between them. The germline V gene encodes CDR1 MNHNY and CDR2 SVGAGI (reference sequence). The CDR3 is CASSARNRVTGELFF. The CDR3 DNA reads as TGTGCCAGCAGCGCCCGAAACAGGGTAACCGGGGAGCTGTTTTTT.

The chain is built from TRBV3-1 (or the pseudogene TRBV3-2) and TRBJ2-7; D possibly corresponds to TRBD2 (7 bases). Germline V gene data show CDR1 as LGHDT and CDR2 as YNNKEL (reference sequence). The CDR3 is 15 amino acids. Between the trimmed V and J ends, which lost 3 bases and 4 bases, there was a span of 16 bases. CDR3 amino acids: CASSHAGEGVYEQYF. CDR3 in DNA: TGTGCCAGCAGCCACGCGGGGGAGGGGGTGTACGAGCAGTACTTC.

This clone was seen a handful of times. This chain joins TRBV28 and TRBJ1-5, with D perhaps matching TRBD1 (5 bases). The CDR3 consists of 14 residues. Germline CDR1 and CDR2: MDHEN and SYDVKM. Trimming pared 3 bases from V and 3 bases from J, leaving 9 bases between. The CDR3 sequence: CASSFTGYNQPQHF. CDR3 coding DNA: TGTGCCAGCAGTTTTACAGGTTACAATCAGCCCCAGCATTTT.

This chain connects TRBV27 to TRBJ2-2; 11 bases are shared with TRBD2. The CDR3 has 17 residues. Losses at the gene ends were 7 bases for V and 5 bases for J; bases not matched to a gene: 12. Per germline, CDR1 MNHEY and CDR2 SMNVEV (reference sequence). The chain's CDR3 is CASTGTSGNWWTGELFF. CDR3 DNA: TGTGCCAGCACAGGGACTAGCGGAAATTGGTGGACCGGGGAGCTGTTTTTT.

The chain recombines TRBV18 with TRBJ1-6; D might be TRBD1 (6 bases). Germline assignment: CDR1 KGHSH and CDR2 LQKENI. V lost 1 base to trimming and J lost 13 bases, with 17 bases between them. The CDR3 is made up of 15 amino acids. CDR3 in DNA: TGTGCCAGCTCACCACAACAGGGACCGGAATCGCCCCTCCACTTT. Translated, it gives CASSPQQGPESPLHF.

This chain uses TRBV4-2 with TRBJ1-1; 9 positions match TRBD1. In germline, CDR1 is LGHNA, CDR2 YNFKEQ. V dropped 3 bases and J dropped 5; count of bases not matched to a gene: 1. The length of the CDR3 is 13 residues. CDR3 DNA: TGTGCCAGCAGCCATGGGACAGGGACTGAAGCTTTCTTT. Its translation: CASSHGTGTEAFF.

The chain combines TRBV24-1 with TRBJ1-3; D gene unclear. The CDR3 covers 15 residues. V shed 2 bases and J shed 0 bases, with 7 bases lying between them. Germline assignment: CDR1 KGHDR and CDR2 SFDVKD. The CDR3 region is CATSDYGFSGNTIYF. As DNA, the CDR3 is TGTGCCACCAGTGATTACGGTTTCTCTGGAAACACCATATATTTT.

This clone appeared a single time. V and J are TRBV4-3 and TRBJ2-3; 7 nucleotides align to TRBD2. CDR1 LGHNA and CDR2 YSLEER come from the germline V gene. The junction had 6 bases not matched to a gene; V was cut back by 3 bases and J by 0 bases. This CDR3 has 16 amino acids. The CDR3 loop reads CASSQGGRGSTDTQYF. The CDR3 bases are TGCGCCAGCAGCCAGGGAGGGCGGGGAAGCACAGATACGCAGTATTTT.

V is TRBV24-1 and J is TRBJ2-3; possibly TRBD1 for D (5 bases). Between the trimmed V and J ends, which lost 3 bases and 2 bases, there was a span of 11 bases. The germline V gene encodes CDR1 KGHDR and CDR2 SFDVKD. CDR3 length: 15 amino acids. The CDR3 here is CATSDQQEITDTQYF. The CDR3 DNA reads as TGTGCCACCAGTGATCAACAGGAGATCACAGATACGCAGTATTTT.

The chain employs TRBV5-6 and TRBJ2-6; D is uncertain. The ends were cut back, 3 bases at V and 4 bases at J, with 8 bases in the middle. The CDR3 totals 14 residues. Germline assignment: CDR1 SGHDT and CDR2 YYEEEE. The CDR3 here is CASSSNSGANVLTF. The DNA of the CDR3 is TGTGCCAGCAGCTCCAACTCAGGGGCCAACGTCCTGACTTTC.

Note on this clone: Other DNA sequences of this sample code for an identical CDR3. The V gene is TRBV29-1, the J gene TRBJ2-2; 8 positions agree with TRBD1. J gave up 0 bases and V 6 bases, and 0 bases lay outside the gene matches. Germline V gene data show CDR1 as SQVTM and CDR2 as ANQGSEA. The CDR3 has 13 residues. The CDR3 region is CSVDRANTGELFF. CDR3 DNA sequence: TGCAGCGTGGACAGGGCGAACACCGGGGAGCTGTTTTTT.

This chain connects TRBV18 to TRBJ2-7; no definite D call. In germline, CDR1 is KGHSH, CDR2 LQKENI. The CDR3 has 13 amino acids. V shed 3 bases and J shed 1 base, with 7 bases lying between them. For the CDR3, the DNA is TGTGCCAGCTCACCTGGCACGTCCTACGAGCAGTACTTC. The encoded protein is CASSPGTSYEQYF.

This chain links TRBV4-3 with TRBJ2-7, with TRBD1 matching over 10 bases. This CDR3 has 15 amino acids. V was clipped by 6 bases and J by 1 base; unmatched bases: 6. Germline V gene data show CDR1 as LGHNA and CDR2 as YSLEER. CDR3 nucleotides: TGCGCCAGCAGTCTCGACAGGGGGCCTTCCTACGAGCAGTACTTC. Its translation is CASSLDRGPSYEQYF.

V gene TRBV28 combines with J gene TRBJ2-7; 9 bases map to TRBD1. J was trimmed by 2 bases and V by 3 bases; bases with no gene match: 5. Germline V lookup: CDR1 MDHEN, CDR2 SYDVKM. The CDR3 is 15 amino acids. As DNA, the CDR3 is TGTGCCAGCAGTTTGCAGGGACAGGGAACCTACGAGCAGTACTTC. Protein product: CASSLQGQGTYEQYF. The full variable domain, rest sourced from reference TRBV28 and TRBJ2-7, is DVKVTQSSRYLVKRTGEKVFLECVQDMDHENMFWYRQDPGLGLRLIYFSYDVKMKEKGDIPEGYSVSREKKERFSLILESASTNQTSMYLCASSLQGQGTYEQYFGPGTRLTVT.

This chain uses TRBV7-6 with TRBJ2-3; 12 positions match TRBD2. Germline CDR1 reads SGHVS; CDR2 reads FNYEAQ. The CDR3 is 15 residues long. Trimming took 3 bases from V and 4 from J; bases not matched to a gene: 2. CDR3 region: CASSLTSGSPDTQYF. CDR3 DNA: TGTGCCAGCAGCTTGACTAGCGGGAGTCCAGATACGCAGTATTTT. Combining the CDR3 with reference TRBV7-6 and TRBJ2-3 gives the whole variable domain GAGVSQSPRYKVTKRGQDVALRCDPISGHVSLYWYRQALGQGPEFLTYFNYEAQQDKSGLPNDRFSAERPEGSISTLTIQRTEQRDSAMYRCASSLTSGSPDTQYFGPGTRLTVL.

Here the CDR3 DNA reads TGTGCCAGCAGGCCCCTAGCGGGAGCCCACGAGCAGTACTTC. Amino acids: CASRPLAGAHEQYF. The chain has TRBV6-5 and TRBJ2-7, with TRBD2 identical over 10 bases. The germline V gene has CDR1 MNHEY and CDR2 SVGAGI. Unmatched junction bases numbered 7, after V lost 6 bases and J lost 5 bases. The CDR3 totals 14 residues.

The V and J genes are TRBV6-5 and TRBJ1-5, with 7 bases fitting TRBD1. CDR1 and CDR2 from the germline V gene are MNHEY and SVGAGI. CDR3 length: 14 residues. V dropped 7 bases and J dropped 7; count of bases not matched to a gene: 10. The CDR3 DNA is TGTGCCAGCACCGACAGGGCGGGAGGACAGCCCCAGCATTTT. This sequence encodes CASTDRAGGQPQHF.

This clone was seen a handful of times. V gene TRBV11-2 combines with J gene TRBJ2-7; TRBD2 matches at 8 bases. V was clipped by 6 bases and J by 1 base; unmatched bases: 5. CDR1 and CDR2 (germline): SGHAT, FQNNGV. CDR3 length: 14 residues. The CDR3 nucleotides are TGTGCCAGCAGACGGGGCGGGAGGTCCTACGAGCAGTACTTC. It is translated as CASRRGGRSYEQYF.

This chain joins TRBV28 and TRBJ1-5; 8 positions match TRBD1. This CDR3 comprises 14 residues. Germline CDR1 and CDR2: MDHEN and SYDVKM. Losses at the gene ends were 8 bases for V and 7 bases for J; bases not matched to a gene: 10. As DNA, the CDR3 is TGTGCCAGCGATGGGACAGGATCAGGACAGCCCCAGCATTTT. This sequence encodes CASDGTGSGQPQHF.